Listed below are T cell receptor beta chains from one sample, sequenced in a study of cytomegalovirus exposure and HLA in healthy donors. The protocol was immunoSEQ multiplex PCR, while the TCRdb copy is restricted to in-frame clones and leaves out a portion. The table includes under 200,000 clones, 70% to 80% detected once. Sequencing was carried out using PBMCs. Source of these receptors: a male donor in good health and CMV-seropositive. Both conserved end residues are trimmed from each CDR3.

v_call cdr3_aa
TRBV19 ASSTGQEVGNEQF
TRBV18 ASSNRGMDQPQH
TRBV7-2 ASSLFTGPYGYT
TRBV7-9 ASSLIPGIDEQY
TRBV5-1 ASSSSGTVRGELF
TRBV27 ASSYRQEVAYEQY
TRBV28 ASSLAGTGLSEQY
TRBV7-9 ASSLVLDTDTQY
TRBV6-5 ASRSDRGNSPLH
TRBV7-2 ASSPPSGGGGELF
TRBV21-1 ASSHRHLFTGRRAKNIQY
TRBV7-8 ASSLSSSSTSAFSYEQY
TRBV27 ASSLGGASGNTIY
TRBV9 ASSAQVSNTEAF
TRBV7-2 ASSTPPGQGIGTGELF
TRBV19 ASSLIQGSNQPQH
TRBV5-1 ASSLLLISQETQY
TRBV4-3 ASSQEVAGAGELF
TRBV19 ASSNPSFQQY
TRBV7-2 ASSRSAGELF
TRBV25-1 ASTHSQGKDYGYT